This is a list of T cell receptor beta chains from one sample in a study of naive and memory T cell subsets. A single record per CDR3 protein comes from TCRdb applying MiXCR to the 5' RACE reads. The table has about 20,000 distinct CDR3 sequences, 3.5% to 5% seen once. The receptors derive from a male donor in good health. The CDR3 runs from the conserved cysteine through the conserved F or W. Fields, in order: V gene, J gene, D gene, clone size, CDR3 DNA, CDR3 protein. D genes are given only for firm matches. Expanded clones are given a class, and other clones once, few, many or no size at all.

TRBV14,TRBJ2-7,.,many,TGTGCCAGCAGCCAAGGGCGGCTCTCCTACGAGCAGTACTTC,CASSQGRLSYEQYF
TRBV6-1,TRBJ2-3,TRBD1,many,TGTGCCAGCAGTGACCTGGACAGGGGCACAGATACGCAGTATTTT,CASSDLDRGTDTQYF
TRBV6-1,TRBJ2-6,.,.,TGTGCCAGCAGTGAACTAGCTGGGGCCAACGTCCTGACTTTC,CASSELAGANVLTF
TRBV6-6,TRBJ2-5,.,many,TGTGCCACCGCTCTGGGGGGGGGCCCAGAGACCCAGTACTTC,CATALGGGPETQYF
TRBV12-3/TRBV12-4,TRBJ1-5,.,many,TGTGCCAGCAGTTTGTCAGCCAATCAGCCCCAGCATTTT,CASSLSANQPQHF
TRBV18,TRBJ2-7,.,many,TGTGCCAGCTCACCAGGCCCGGGGTACGAGCAGTACTTC,CASSPGPGYEQYF
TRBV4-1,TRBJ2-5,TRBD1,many,TGCGCCAGCAGCCAAATAGACAGGGACCAAGAGACCCAGTACTTC,CASSQIDRDQETQYF
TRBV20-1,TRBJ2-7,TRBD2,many,TGCAGTGCTAGATTTAGCGGGGGAGAGTCGCGAGGGCAGTACTTC,CSARFSGGESRGQYF
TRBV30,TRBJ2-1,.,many,TGTGCCTGGAGTGTACAAGTACTTAATGAGCAGTTCTTC,CAWSVQVLNEQFF
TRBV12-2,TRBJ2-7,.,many,TGTGCAAGTCGCTTAGCCTTTTGCAGCGGGGAGGGGCAGTACTTC,CASRLAFCSGEGQYF
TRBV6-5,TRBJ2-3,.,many,TGTGCCAGCAGTTATCGACACCCAGGGGTGACAGATACGCAGTATTTT,CASSYRHPGVTDTQYF
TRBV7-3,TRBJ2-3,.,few,TGTGCCAGCAGCTCTCGGACTACGGGCACAGATACGCAGTATTTT,CASSSRTTGTDTQYF
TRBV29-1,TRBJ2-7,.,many,TGCAGCGTTTTGGTAAGCGGGTGGGAGCCCAACTACGAGCAGTACTTC,CSVLVSGWEPNYEQYF
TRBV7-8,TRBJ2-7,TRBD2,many,TGTGCCAGCAGCTTATCCAATGGGGTAGCGGGAGGATCTTCCGAGCAGTACTTC,CASSLSNGVAGGSSEQYF
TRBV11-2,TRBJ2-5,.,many,TGTGCCAGCAGCTCCCTAGAGACCCAGTACTTC,CASSSLETQYF
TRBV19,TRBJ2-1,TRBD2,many,TGTGCCACGATGACTAGCGGGAGACCCCGGTCCTACAATGAGCAGTTCTTC,CATMTSGRPRSYNEQFF
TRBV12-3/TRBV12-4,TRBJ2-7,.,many,TGTGCCAGCAGCACGTACCAGGACCGTACGGGGGAGCAGTACTTC,CASSTYQDRTGEQYF
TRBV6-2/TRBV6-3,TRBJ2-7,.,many,TGTGCCAGCAGTTGGACTCTGTACGAGCAGTACTTC,CASSWTLYEQYF
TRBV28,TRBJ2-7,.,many,TGTGCCAGCAGTACCCCCCCTTCGGTCCTCTACGAGCAGTACTTC,CASSTPPSVLYEQYF
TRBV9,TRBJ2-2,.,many,TGTGCCAGCAGCGTGCCCCCGGATACCCGGACCGGGGAGCTGTTTTTT,CASSVPPDTRTGELFF
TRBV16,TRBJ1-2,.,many,TGTGCCAGCAGCCTACAAGGTGGAGGCGATGGCTACACCTTC,CASSLQGGGDGYTF
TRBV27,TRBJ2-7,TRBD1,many,TGTGCCAGCAGCCGGGACAGGCGCTACGAGCAGTACTTC,CASSRDRRYEQYF
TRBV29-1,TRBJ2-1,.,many,TGCAGCGTTGAAGACGCCGAATACAATGAGCAGTTCTTC,CSVEDAEYNEQFF